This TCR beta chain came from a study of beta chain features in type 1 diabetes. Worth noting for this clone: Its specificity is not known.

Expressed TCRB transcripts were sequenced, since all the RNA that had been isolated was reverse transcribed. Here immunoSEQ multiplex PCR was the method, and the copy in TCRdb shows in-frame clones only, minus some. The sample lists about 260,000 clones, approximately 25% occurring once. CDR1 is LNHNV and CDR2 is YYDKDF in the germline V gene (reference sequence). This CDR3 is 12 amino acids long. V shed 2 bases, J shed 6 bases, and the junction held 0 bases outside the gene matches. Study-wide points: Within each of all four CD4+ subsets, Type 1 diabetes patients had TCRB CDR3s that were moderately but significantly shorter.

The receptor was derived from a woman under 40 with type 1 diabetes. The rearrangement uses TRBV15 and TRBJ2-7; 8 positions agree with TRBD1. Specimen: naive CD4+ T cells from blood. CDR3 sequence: CATSRTGGEQYF. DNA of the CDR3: TGTGCCACCAGCAGAACAGGGGGCGAGCAGTACTTC.